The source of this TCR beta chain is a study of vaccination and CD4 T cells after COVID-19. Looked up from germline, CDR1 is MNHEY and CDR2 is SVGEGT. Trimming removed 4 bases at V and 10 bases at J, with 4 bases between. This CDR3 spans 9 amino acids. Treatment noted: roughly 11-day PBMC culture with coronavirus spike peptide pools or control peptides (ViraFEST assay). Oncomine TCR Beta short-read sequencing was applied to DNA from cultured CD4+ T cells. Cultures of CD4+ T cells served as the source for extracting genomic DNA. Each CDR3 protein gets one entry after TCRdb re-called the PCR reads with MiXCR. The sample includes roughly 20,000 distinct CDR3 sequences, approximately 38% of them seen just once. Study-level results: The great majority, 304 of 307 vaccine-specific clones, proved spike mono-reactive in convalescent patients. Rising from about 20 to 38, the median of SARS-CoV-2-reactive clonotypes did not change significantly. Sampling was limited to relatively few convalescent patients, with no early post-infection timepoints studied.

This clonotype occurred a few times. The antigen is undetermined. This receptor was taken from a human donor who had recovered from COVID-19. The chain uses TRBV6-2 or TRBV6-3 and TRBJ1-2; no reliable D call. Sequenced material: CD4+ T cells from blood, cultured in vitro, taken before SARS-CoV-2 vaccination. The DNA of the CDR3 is TGTGCCAGCAGTTTTCCCTACACCTTC. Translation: CASSFPYTF.